This TCR beta chain appears in the sequencing data of a study of PD-L1 blockade in urothelial cancer. V was pared by 5 bases and J by 7 bases, with 20 bases between. This CDR3 has 15 amino acids. CDR1 SNHLY and CDR2 FYNNEI come from the germline V gene. Here immunoSEQ multiplex PCR was the method, and the copy in TCRdb shows in-frame clones only, minus some. The sample records some 40,000 clones, roughly four fifths being singletons. This chain links TRBV2 with TRBJ1-1; tentatively, D is TRBD1 (6 bases). The clonotype originates from a man aged 55 to 69 with urothelial cancer. Sequencing was performed on PBMCs, taken around atezolizumab (anti-PD-L1) treatment. The CDR3 loop is CASSPGTLDLGEAFF. The DNA of the CDR3 is TGTGCCAGCAGTCCCGGGACACTGGATCTCGGTGAAGCTTTCTTT.